This is a list of T cell receptor beta chains from one sample in a study of OX40 agonist ivuxolimab in advanced cancers. TCRdb's table, derived via immunoSEQ multiplex PCR, lists solely in-frame clones and lacks some. The table shows roughly 100,000 clones, with 95% to 97% occurring only once. This material consisted of CD4+ or CD8+ T cells sorted from blood, taken in a trial of the OX40 agonist ivuxolimab. The receptors were sampled from an adult with an advanced solid tumor such as melanoma, head and neck, liver or kidney cancer. Both conserved end residues are part of each CDR3. The D gene is left open where the match is weak. Some rows mark clone size as missing; the rest say once, few, many or name a class of expanded clone.

>.|.|TRBV19|TRBJ2-1
CASSILASEFEQFF
TGTGCCAGTAGTATACTAGCTAGCGAGTTTGAGCAGTTCTTC
>.|.|TRBV7-7|TRBJ2-1
CASSLTASSYNEQFF
TGTGCCAGCAGCTTAACGGCTAGCTCCTACAATGAGCAGTTCTTC
>.|.|TRBV27|TRBJ1-2
CASRGGLYGYTF
TGTGCCAGTAGAGGGGGGCTCTATGGCTACACCTTC
>.|.|TRBV21-1|TRBJ1-5
CASSKLGPAAQPQHF
TGTGCCAGCAGCAAGTTGGGCCCCGCTGCACAGCCCCAGCATTTT
>.|.|TRBV9|TRBJ2-4
CASGGGAWGDKNIQYF
TGTGCCAGCGGTGGCGGGGCCTGGGGGGACAAAAACATTCAGTACTTC
>few|.|TRBV21-1|TRBJ1-5
CASSISGQIASNQPQHF
TGTGCCAGCAGCATAAGTGGACAGATAGCTAGCAATCAGCCCCAGCATTTT
>.|TRBD2|TRBV9|TRBJ2-7
CASSTSGAGEQYF
TGTGCCAGCAGCACTAGCGGGGCTGGCGAGCAGTACTTC
>once|TRBD1|TRBV28|TRBJ1-2
CASSPYFEGGQGYGYTF
TGTGCCAGCAGTCCATACTTCGAAGGGGGACAGGGGTATGGCTACACCTTC
>.|.|TRBV7-6|TRBJ2-2
CASLGVSGELFF
TGTGCCAGCCTTGGGGTTTCCGGGGAGCTGTTTTTT
>.|TRBD1|TRBV7-9|TRBJ2-7
CASSPGDRAYEQYF
TGTGCCAGCAGCCCCGGAGACAGGGCCTACGAGCAGTACTTC
>.|TRBD2|TRBV19|TRBJ2-3
CASTPRAGAGDTQYF
TGTGCCAGTACCCCTCGAGCGGGAGCTGGAGATACGCAGTATTTT
>.|.|TRBV10-1|TRBJ2-7
CASSERAKAPYEQYF
TGCGCCAGCAGTGAGAGGGCGAAGGCCCCCTACGAGCAGTACTTC
>.|TRBD2|TRBV4-3|TRBJ2-1
CASSPRGSGSRNEQFF
TGCGCCAGCAGCCCCCGGGGTAGCGGGAGTAGGAATGAGCAGTTCTTC
>.|.|TRBV27|TRBJ1-5
CASSLVGNQPQHF
TGTGCCAGCAGCTTAGTGGGCAATCAGCCCCAGCATTTT
>.|.|TRBV6-5|TRBJ1-5
CASSYSSNQPQHF
TGTGCCAGCAGTTACTCTAGCAATCAGCCCCAGCATTTT
>.|TRBD2|TRBV9|TRBJ2-5
CASSVEAGAQETQYF
TGTGCCAGCAGCGTAGAAGCGGGGGCCCAAGAGACCCAGTACTTC
>.|TRBD2|TRBV5-8|TRBJ2-3
CASSPVDLAVQGDTQYF
TGTGCCAGCAGCCCCGTAGATCTAGCGGTCCAAGGGGATACGCAGTATTTT
>.|.|TRBV7-9|TRBJ2-7
CASSLAQLQGGYEQYF
TGTGCCAGCAGCTTAGCGCAGTTGCAGGGGGGGTACGAGCAGTACTTC
>.|.|TRBV6-5|TRBJ1-4
CASSYSSGRNEKLFF
TGTGCCAGCAGTTACTCGTCGGGCCGTAATGAAAAACTGTTTTTT
>.|.|TRBV4-3|TRBJ1-1
CASSQGGKDTEAFF
TGCGCCAGCAGCCAAGGAGGAAAGGACACTGAAGCTTTCTTT
>.|.|TRBV7-3|TRBJ1-6
CASSWDTGSPLHF
TGTGCCAGCAGCTGGGACACGGGTTCACCCCTCCACTTT
>few|.|TRBV10-1|TRBJ2-2
CASTQLNPGAGKTGELFF
TGCGCCAGCACCCAACTGAATCCAGGCGCGGGAAAGACCGGGGAGCTGTTTTTT
>.|.|TRBV6-5|TRBJ2-1
CASIQRNEQFF
TGTGCCAGCATCCAGCGCAATGAGCAGTTCTTC
>.|TRBD2|TRBV6-5|TRBJ2-5
CASSKAGGQETQYF
TGTGCCAGCTCTAAAGCGGGGGGACAAGAGACCCAGTACTTC
>.|.|TRBV6-5|TRBJ2-3
CASSSLSTTDTQYF
TGTGCCAGCAGCTCCCTTTCGACCACAGATACGCAGTATTTT
>.|TRBD1|TRBV29-1|TRBJ1-5
CSVWDRNQPQHF
TGCAGCGTTTGGGACAGAAATCAGCCCCAGCATTTT
>once|TRBD1|TRBV9|TRBJ1-1
CASSVGWGQGDTEAFF
TGTGCCAGCAGCGTAGGCTGGGGACAGGGCGACACTGAAGCTTTCTTT
>.|.|TRBV29-1|TRBJ2-2
CSVQQGYTGELFF
TGCAGCGTTCAACAGGGTTACACCGGGGAGCTGTTTTTT
>.|.|TRBV19|TRBJ2-7
CASSQGTSYEQYF
TGTGCCAGTAGCCAGGGGACTTCCTACGAGCAGTACTTC
>.|.|TRBV5-1|TRBJ2-1
CASSLKGQNEQFF
TGCGCCAGCAGCTTGAAAGGGCAGAATGAGCAGTTCTTC
>.|.|TRBV27|TRBJ2-3
CASSSGTLNTDTQYF
TGTGCCAGCAGTTCCGGGACACTTAACACAGATACGCAGTATTTT